This T cell receptor (beta chain) was recovered during a study of control samples from healthy donors and cancer patients. TCRdb's copy holds only in-frame clones and misses some; the assay was immunoSEQ multiplex PCR. Among 40,000 to 50,000 clones listed, approximately 87% were seen once. The sample taken for sequencing was blood. The origin of this receptor is a man aged 60 to 69 in good health.

The CDR3 DNA reads TGTGCCACCAGCCGTACAGGGAGCCGCCGGCCTCAGCCCCAGCATTTT. This encodes CATSRTGSRRPQPQHF. This sequence joins TRBV24-1 and TRBJ1-5, with D perhaps TRBD1 (6 bases). The germline V gene encodes CDR1 KGHDR and CDR2 SFDVKD. The CDR3 sequence is 16 residues long. The V and J ends lost 7 bases and 6 bases respectively, with 21 bases between them.